The following is a T cell receptor (beta chain) sequence with its context. Its antigen is not yet known. Nothing much larger sits one base from this clone, and base qualities are not available. Ends trimmed: V by 0 bases, J by 5 bases; bases unmatched to a gene: 18. CDR1 MGHRA and CDR2 YSYEKL were looked up in the germline V gene. The CDR3 measures 20 amino acids from cysteine to phenylalanine. Only the CDR3 DNA is retained, 60 bases long and in frame from the first base. The instrument was an Illumina HiSeq 1500. Using fastp trimming at Q25 and MiXCR clonotype assembly, TCRdb reanalyzed the public sequencing data and kept in-frame beta chains. Every entry covers one CDR3 protein and lists the most common genes and DNA from its rows. This sample gives about 680,000 distinct CDR3 sequences in total; roughly 26% of them show up just once. 6.5% to 10% of the sample goes to the ten largest clones. This entry is derived from a study of T cell repertoires in cytomegalovirus infection (dated by TCRdb to about 2019). With regard to the full study: Donor HLA type was relevant to the analysis, as public TCR beta signatures indicated carriage of CMV infection together with the matching HLA type. What the authors observed across the whole study: The ex vivo response was dominated by HLA-C-restricted CMV-specific TCR beta clonotypes, which also provided the single most frequent clonotype in two of eight donors. Carriers of CMV infection plus the relevant HLA type were discriminated by the cumulative frequency of public TCR beta family members in the study cohort and in an independent 352-donor cohort.

The TCR originated in a human donor in good health (CMV status not recorded). Some clones in this sample may be carry-over from other donors' samples. Sequencing input: CD8+ T cells from PBMCs. This chain is built from TRBV4-1 and TRBJ2-3; 9 central bases correspond to TRBD2. The encoded CDR3 is CASSQDPGLAPTSSRDTQYF. The nucleotide sequence is given as TGCGCCAGCAGCCAAGATCCTGGACTAGCGCCAACCTCCTCACGAGATACGCAGTATTTT.